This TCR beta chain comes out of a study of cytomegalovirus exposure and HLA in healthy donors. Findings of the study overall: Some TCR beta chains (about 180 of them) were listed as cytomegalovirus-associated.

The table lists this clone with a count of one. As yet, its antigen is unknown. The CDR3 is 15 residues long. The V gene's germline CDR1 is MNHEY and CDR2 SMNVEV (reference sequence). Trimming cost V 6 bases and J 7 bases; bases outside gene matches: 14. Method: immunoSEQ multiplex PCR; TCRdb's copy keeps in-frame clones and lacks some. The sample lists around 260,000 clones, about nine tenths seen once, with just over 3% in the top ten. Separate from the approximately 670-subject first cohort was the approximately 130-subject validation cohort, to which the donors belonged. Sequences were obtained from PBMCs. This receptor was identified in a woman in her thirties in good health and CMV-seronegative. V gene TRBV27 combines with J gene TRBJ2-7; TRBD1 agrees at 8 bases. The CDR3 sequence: CASSPTTGETGEQYF. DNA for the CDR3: TGTGCCAGCAGCCCCACGACAGGGGAGACGGGAGAGCAGTACTTC.